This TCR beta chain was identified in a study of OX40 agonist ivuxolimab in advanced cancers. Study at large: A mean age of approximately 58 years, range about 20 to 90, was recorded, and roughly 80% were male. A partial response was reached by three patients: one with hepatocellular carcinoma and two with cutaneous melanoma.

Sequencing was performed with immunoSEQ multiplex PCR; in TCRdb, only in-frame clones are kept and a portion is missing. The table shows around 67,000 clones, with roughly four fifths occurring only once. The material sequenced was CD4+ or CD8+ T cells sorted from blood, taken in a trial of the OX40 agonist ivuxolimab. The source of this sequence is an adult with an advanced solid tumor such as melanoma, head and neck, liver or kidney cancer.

The CDR3 loop is CASSEVSGLGRTEAFF. The CDR3 DNA reads as TGTGCCAGCAGTGAAGTCTCGGGGTTAGGGAGGACTGAAGCTTTCTTT. The chain combines TRBV6-1 with TRBJ1-1; no clear D gene. Trimming stripped 1 base from V and 5 bases from J, with 17 bases between. This CDR3 is built from 16 residues. Germline V gene data show CDR1 as MNHNS and CDR2 as SASEGT.